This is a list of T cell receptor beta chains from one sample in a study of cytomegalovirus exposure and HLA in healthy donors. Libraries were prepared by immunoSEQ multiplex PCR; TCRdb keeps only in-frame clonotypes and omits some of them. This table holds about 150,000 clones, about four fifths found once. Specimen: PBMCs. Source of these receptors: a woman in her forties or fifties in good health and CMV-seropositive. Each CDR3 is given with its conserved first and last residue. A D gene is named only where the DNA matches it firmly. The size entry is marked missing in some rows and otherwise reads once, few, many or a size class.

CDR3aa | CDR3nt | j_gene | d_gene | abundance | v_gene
CATGSWGVGDTQYF | TGTGCCACCGGTTCGTGGGGGGTGGGAGATACGCAGTATTTT | TRBJ2-3 | - | - | TRBV27
CASSWGQGATQYF | TGTGCCAGCAGCTGGGGGCAGGGTGCGACCCAGTACTTC | TRBJ2-5 | - | - | TRBV5-4
CASSIISPGGSYTF | TGTGCCAGTAGTATCATATCGCCAGGGGGAAGCTACACCTTC | TRBJ1-2 | TRBD1 | once | TRBV19
CASSPGQGFPPLHF | TGTGCCAGCAGTCCGGGACAGGGGTTCCCGCCCCTCCACTTT | TRBJ1-6 | TRBD1 | few | TRBV27
CASSVGSEETQYF | TGTGCCAGCAGCGTAGGGTCGGAGGAGACCCAGTACTTC | TRBJ2-5 | - | - | TRBV9
CASSIGFGTGTGELFF | TGTGCCAGTAGTATAGGTTTCGGGACAGGGACCGGGGAGCTGTTTTTT | TRBJ2-2 | TRBD1 | once | TRBV19
CASSLGGISTDTQYF | TGTGCCAGCAGCTTGGGGGGGATAAGCACCGATACGCAGTATTTT | TRBJ2-3 | TRBD2 | - | TRBV11-3
CASSTDPGVAYNSPLHF | TGTGCCAGTAGTACGGACCCGGGGGTGGCCTATAATTCACCCCTCCACTTT | TRBJ1-6 | - | - | TRBV19
CASSPDRGGYGYTF | TGTGCCAGCAGCCCCGACAGGGGAGGCTATGGCTACACCTTC | TRBJ1-2 | TRBD1 | - | TRBV9
CASSSGSYNEQFF | TGTGCCAGCAGTAGCGGATCCTACAATGAGCAGTTCTTC | TRBJ2-1 | - | - | TRBV6-1
CASSPQRGLNIQYF | TGTGCCAGCAGCCCCCAAAGGGGCCTAAACATTCAGTACTTC | TRBJ2-4 | - | - | TRBV7-2
CASSMNRRDNSYEQYF | TGTGCCAGCAGTATGAACAGACGGGACAATTCCTACGAGCAGTACTTC | TRBJ2-7 | - | once | TRBV28
CASSLGTGVTGELFF | TGTGCCAGCAGTTTGGGGACAGGGGTCACCGGGGAGCTGTTTTTT | TRBJ2-2 | TRBD1 | - | TRBV27
CASSLVEGQGQETQYF | TGTGCCAGCAGCTTAGTTGAGGGACAGGGCCAAGAGACCCAGTACTTC | TRBJ2-5 | TRBD1 | - | TRBV11-2
CASTQRVNYGYTF | TGTGCCAGCACCCAGCGGGTTAACTATGGCTACACCTTC | TRBJ1-2 | - | - | TRBV9
CASSVEGGLLAAYNEQLF | TGTGCCAGCAGCGTAGAGGGCGGGCTACTAGCGGCCTACAATGAGCAGCTCTTC | TRBJ2-1 | TRBD2 | - | TRBV9
CSSSPGGIWQPQHF | TGTTCCAGCAGCCCCGGCGGTATCTGGCAGCCCCAGCATTTT | TRBJ1-5 | - | - | TRBV7-9
CASSAGVGSPLHF | TGTGCCAGCTCCGCCGGGGTGGGATCACCCCTCCACTTT | TRBJ1-6 | - | - | TRBV18
CASTSQGGVTEAFF | TGTGCCAGTACCTCGCAGGGAGGGGTCACTGAAGCTTTCTTT | TRBJ1-1 | - | once | TRBV19
CASSLLIAGGNTGELFF | TGCGCCAGCAGCTTGTTGATTGCAGGGGGTAACACCGGGGAGCTGTTTTTT | TRBJ2-2 | TRBD1 | - | TRBV5-1
CASSRSGGKETQYF | TGTGCCAGCAGCCGTAGCGGGGGGAAAGAGACCCAGTACTTC | TRBJ2-5 | TRBD2 | - | TRBV5-4
CASSYRQGNYGYTF | TGTGCCAGCAGTTACCGACAGGGAAACTATGGCTACACCTTC | TRBJ1-2 | TRBD1 | - | TRBV6-5
CASSFSGGWEQYF | TGTGCCAGCAGTTTTTCGGGGGGCTGGGAGCAGTACTTC | TRBJ2-7 | - | - | TRBV27
CAWRVPLKTGSSYEQYF | TGTGCCTGGAGAGTACCCCTAAAAACAGGGAGCTCCTACGAGCAGTACTTC | TRBJ2-7 | - | - | TRBV30
CSARGYREAFF | TGCAGTGCTAGGGGCTACAGAGAAGCTTTCTTT | TRBJ1-1 | - | - | TRBV20-1
CASTSYGLAGVSGEQFF | TGTGCCAGTACTTCTTATGGACTAGCGGGAGTCTCGGGTGAGCAGTTCTTC | TRBJ2-1 | TRBD2 | - | TRBV19
CAIRSGSNSYEQYF | TGTGCCATCCGGTCAGGGTCCAACTCCTACGAGCAGTACTTC | TRBJ2-7 | - | - | TRBV6-6
CASSLWRGINEQFF | TGTGCCAGCAGTCTATGGCGGGGTATCAATGAGCAGTTCTTC | TRBJ2-1 | - | once | TRBV28
CASKREGGTGELFF | TGTGCCAGCAAGAGGGAGGGGGGCACCGGGGAGCTGTTTTTT | TRBJ2-2 | - | few | TRBV7-3
CASIIQAANEKLFF | TGTGCCAGCATTATACAGGCCGCTAATGAAAAACTGTTTTTT | TRBJ1-4 | - | - | TRBV5-8
CSSSSDRDINNEQFF | TGTTCCAGCAGCTCCGACCGGGACATTAACAATGAGCAGTTCTTC | TRBJ2-1 | - | few | TRBV7-9
CASSRGLAGGFGNEQFF | TGTGCCAGCTCAAGGGGACTAGCGGGAGGTTTTGGTAATGAGCAGTTCTTC | TRBJ2-1 | TRBD2 | - | TRBV18
CASTEGRGTYEQYF | TGCGCCAGCACAGAGGGTAGAGGGACCTACGAGCAGTACTTC | TRBJ2-7 | - | - | TRBV5-1
CASSKTPHSGANVLTF | TGTGCCAGTAGTAAAACACCTCACTCTGGGGCCAACGTCCTGACTTTC | TRBJ2-6 | - | few | TRBV19
CASSRDSDTDTQYF | TGTGCCAGCAGCCGGGACTCAGACACAGATACGCAGTATTTT | TRBJ2-3 | - | few | TRBV7-3
CASSLGSGGAYEQYF | TGTGCCAGCAGCTTAGGGAGCGGGGGGGCGTACGAGCAGTACTTC | TRBJ2-7 | TRBD2 | few | TRBV11-2
CASSLGENTEAFF | TGTGCCAGCAGCTTAGGAGAGAACACTGAAGCTTTCTTT | TRBJ1-1 | - | - | TRBV11-1
CASSQGGQPQHF | TGTGCCAGCAGTCAGGGGGGTCAGCCCCAGCATTTT | TRBJ1-5 | TRBD1 | once | TRBV28
CAITRTGLGHEQFF | TGTGCCATAACTCGGACAGGCTTAGGACATGAGCAGTTCTTC | TRBJ2-1 | TRBD1 | - | TRBV6-1
CASSLGRRNGYTF | TGTGCCAGCAGCTTAGGGCGGAGAAATGGCTACACCTTC | TRBJ1-2 | - | - | TRBV11-2
CASRDPGTGLYGYTF | TGTGCCAGCAGGGACCCCGGGACAGGGTTATATGGCTACACCTTC | TRBJ1-2 | TRBD1 | - | TRBV6-1
CASTPLGRTQETQYF | TGCGCCAGCACGCCCCTGGGGAGGACCCAAGAGACCCAGTACTTC | TRBJ2-5 | - | - | TRBV5-1
CATCRQPGELFF | TGTGCCACCTGCCGACAGCCCGGGGAGCTGTTTTTT | TRBJ2-2 | - | - | TRBV27
CASSVSLTSKQGHEDYGYTF | TGTGCCAGTAGTGTCTCATTAACTTCCAAACAGGGCCATGAGGACTATGGCTACACCTTC | TRBJ1-2 | - | - | TRBV19
CASSLGARTNTGELFF | TGTGCCAGCAGCTTAGGCGCGAGGACGAACACCGGGGAGCTGTTTTTT | TRBJ2-2 | - | - | TRBV7-3
CASSLMGVGGYSNQPQHF | TGTGCCAGCAGCTTGATGGGGGTCGGGGGATATAGCAATCAGCCCCAGCATTTT | TRBJ1-5 | - | - | TRBV5-6
CASSAARVDGEQFF | TGTGCCAGCTCTGCCGCCAGGGTGGACGGTGAGCAGTTCTTC | TRBJ2-1 | - | - | TRBV2
CASSIPGANTEAFF | TGTGCCAGTAGTATCCCAGGGGCGAACACTGAAGCTTTCTTT | TRBJ1-1 | - | - | TRBV19
CASKEDRAYNEQFF | TGTGCCAGTAAGGAGGACAGAGCCTACAATGAGCAGTTCTTC | TRBJ2-1 | - | - | TRBV19
CSVSGTSFPHEQYF | TGCAGCGTCTCCGGGACTTCTTTTCCCCACGAGCAGTACTTC | TRBJ2-7 | - | - | TRBV29-1
CASSKLPGLAGRNNEQFF | TGCGCCAGCAGCAAACTCCCGGGACTAGCGGGGAGAAACAATGAGCAGTTCTTC | TRBJ2-1 | TRBD2 | - | TRBV5-1